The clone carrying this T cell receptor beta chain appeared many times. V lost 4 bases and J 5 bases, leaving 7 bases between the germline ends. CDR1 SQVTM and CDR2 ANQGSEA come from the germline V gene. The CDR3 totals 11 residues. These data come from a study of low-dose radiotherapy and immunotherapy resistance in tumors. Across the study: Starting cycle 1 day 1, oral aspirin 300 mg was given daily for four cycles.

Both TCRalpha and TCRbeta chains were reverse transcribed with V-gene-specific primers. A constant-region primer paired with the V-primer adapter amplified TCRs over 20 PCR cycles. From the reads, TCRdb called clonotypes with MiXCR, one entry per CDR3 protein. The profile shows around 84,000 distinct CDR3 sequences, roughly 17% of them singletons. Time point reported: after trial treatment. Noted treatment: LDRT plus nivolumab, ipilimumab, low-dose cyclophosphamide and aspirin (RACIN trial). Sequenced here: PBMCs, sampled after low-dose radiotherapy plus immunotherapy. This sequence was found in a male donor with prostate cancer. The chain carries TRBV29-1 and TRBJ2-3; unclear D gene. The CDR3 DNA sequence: TGCAGCGTTGGGTCGGGAGATACGCAGTATTTT. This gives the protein CSVGSGDTQYF.